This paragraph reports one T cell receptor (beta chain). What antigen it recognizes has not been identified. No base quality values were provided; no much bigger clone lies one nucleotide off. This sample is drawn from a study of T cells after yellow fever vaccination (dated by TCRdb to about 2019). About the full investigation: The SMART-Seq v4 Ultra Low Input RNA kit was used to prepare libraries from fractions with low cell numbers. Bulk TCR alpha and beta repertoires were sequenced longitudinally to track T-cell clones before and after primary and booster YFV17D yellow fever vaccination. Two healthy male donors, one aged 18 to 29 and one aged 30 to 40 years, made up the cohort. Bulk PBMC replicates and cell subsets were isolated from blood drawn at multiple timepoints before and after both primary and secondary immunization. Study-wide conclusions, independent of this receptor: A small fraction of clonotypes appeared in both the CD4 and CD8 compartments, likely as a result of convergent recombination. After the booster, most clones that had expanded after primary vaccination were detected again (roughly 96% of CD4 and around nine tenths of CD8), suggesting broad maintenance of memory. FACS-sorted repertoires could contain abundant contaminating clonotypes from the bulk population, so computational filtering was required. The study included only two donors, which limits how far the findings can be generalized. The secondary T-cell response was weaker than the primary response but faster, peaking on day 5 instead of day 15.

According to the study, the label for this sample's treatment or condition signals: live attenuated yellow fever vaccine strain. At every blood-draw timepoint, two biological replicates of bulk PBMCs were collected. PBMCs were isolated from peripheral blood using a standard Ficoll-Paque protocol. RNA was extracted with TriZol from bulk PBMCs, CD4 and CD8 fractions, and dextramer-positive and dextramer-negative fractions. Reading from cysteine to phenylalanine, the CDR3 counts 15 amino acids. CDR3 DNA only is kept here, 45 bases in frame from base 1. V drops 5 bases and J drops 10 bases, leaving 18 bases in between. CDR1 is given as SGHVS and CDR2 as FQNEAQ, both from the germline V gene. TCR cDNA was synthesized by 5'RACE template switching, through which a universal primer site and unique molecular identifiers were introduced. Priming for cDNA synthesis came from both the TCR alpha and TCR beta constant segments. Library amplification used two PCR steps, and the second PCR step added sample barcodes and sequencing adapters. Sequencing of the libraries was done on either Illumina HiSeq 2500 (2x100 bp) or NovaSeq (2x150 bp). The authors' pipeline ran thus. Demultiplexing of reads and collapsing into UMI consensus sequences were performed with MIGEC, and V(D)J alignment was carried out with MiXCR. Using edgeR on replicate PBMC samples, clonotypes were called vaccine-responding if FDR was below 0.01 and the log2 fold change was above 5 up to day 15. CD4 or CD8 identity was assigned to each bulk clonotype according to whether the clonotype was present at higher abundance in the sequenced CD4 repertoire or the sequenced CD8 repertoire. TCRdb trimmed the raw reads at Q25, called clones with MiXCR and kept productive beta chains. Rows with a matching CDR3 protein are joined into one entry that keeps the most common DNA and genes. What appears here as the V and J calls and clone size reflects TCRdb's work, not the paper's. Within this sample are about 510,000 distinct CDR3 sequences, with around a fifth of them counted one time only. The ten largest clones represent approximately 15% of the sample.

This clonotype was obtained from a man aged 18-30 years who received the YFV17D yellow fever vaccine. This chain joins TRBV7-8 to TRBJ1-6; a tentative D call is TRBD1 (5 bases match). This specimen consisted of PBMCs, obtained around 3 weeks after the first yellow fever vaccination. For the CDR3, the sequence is CASSEGRFTGSPLHF. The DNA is TGTGCCAGCAGCGAAGGGAGATTTACAGGCTCACCCCTCCACTTT.